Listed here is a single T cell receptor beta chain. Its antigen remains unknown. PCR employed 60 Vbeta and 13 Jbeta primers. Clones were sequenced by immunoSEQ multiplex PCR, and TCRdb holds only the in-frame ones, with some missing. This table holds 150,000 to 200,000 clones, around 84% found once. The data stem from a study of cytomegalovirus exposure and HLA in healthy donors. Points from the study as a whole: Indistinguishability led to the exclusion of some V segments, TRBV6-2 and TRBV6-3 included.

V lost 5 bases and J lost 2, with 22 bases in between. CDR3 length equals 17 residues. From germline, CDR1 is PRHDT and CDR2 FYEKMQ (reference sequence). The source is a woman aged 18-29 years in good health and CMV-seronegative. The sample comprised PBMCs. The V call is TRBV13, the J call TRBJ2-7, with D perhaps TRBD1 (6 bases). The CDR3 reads CASSASRAGAYAYEQYV. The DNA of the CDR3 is TGTGCCAGCAGCGCATCTAGAGCAGGGGCGTACGCCTACGAGCAGTACGTC.